A single sample gave rise to the 2 T cell receptor beta chains below, sequenced in a study of cytomegalovirus exposure and HLA in healthy donors. PCR primers comprised 60 Vbeta and 13 Jbeta primers. Sequencing used immunoSEQ multiplex PCR; TCRdb keeps in-frame clones, though not all of them. In the table there are almost 90,000 clones, 85% of which are singletons. The material sequenced was PBMCs. These TCRs come from a man aged 40-49 years in good health and CMV-seropositive.

The rearrangement links TRBV27 to TRBJ1-2; the D is unclear. CDR1 and CDR2 from the germline V gene are MNHEY and SMNVEV (reference sequence). The V and J ends lost 6 bases and 4 bases respectively, with 15 bases between them. The CDR3 contains 14 residues. This chain's CDR3 is CASSIGPTPYGYTF. CDR3 in DNA: TGTGCCAGCAGCATTGGGCCGACCCCCTATGGCTACACCTTC.

The chain couples TRBV5-8 to TRBJ1-3; a possible D gene is TRBD1 (6 bases). CDR1 and CDR2 from the germline V gene are SGHTS and YDEGEE. V dropped 1 base and J dropped 4 bases, with 12 bases sitting between them. This CDR3 is built from 15 residues. The CDR3: CASSLRGAPGNTIYF. The CDR3 region has the DNA TGTGCCAGCAGCTTGCGGGGGGCGCCAGGAAACACCATATATTTT.